The entry that follows covers one T cell receptor (beta chain) sequence. This record comes from a study of blood T cell repertoires in COVID-19. Profiled with immunoSEQ multiplex PCR; TCRdb holds only in-frame clones, not every one. The table shows about 49,000 clones, with about 76% occurring only once. J was trimmed by 1 base and V by 5 bases; bases with no gene match: 8. The germline V gene encodes CDR1 SGHNT and CDR2 YYREEE (reference sequence). CDR3 length: 18 amino acids. Sequenced material: peripheral blood. J is TRBJ2-6 and V is TRBV5-4; 11 bases align to TRBD2. This TCR derives from a woman at least 80 years old with COVID-19, enrolled during active disease. The DNA of the CDR3 is TGTGCCAGCAGAATAGCGGGAGGGACAGTTTCTGGGGCCAACGTCCTGACTTTC. Translated: CASRIAGGTVSGANVLTF.